This TCR beta chain was recorded in a study of response to subunit inactivated influenza vaccine. Many counts were recorded for this clonotype. Its antigen is currently unknown. The CDR3 spans 14 residues. Trimming took off 1 base at V and 3 bases at J, with 7 bases between the two ends. The germline V gene encodes CDR1 SEHNR and CDR2 FQNEAQ (reference sequence). TCRdb reprocessed the RT-PCR reads via MiXCR and lists one record per CDR3 protein. The sample includes 500,000 to 600,000 distinct CDR3 sequences, roughly 15% of them seen just once. Study conclusions and caveats: Authors suggested few new T cells are recruited by each seasonal influenza vaccination.

The sample in question was PBMCs from blood, obtained roughly 12 days after vaccination. The clonotype originates from a man aged 50-60 years who received an inactivated influenza vaccine. V gene TRBV7-9 combines with J gene TRBJ1-3; D possibly corresponds to TRBD1 (6 bases). The chain's CDR3 is CASSLGTVGNTIYF. In DNA form, the CDR3 reads TGTGCCAGCAGCTTAGGGACAGTTGGAAACACCATATATTTT.